One sample yielded the 7 T cell receptor beta chains listed below, sequenced in a study of T cell repertoires in cytomegalovirus infection. From the reads, TCRdb called clonotypes with MiXCR, one entry per CDR3 protein. Here the sample spans a few hundred thousand distinct CDR3 sequences, 26% being singletons. Sequenced material: PBMCs. The receptors stem from a human donor in good health (CMV status not recorded). Some clones in this sample may be carry-over from other donors' samples.

A few counts support this clonotype. The V and J genes are TRBV7-6 and TRBJ1-2, with TRBD1 matching over 7 bases. The CDR3 sequence is 13 residues long. CDR1 is SGHVS, CDR2 FNYEAQ, per germline. Trimming removed 5 bases from V and 8 bases from J; junction bases left unmatched: 8. The CDR3 region is CASSPGQDRGYTF. CDR3 nucleotides: TGTGCCAGCAGCCCTGGACAGGACCGAGGCTACACCTTC. Together with reference TRBV7-6 and TRBJ1-2, the CDR3 gives the full variable domain: GAGVSQSPRYKVTKRGQDVALRCDPISGHVSLYWYRQALGQGPEFLTYFNYEAQQDKSGLPNDRFSAERPEGSISTLTIQRTEQRDSAMYRCASSPGQDRGYTFGSGTRLTVV.

This clonotype was found many times. The V call is TRBV6-2 or TRBV6-3, the J call TRBJ1-1; D ambiguous. The germline CDR1 and CDR2 sequences are MNHEY and SVGEGT. This CDR3 has 11 residues. V was cut by 2 bases and J by 8 bases, with 6 bases left in between. In DNA, the CDR3 is TGTGCCAGCAGTTACATGAACGAAGCTTTCTTT. It translates to CASSYMNEAFF.

The CDR3 DNA reads as TGTGCCAGCAGTCCGGTCCTAAATTCACCCCTCCACTTT. Amino acids: CASSPVLNSPLHF. The rearrangement joins TRBV25-1 to TRBJ1-6; no definite D call. The CDR3 extends over 13 amino acids. The V gene lost 5 bases and the J gene lost 7 bases, with 9 bases spanning the gap. CDR1 is MGHDK, CDR2 SYGVNS, per germline. Variable domain in full (rest from reference TRBV25-1 and TRBJ1-6): EADIYQTPRYLVIGTGKKITLECSQTMGHDKMYWYQQDPGMELHLIHYSYGVNSTEKGDLSSESTVSRIRTEHFPLTLESARPSHTSQYLCASSPVLNSPLHFGNGTRLTVT.

The chain recombines TRBV20-1 with TRBJ2-3; TRBD2 might be the D (6 bases). The germline V gene encodes CDR1 DFQATT and CDR2 SNEGSKA (reference sequence). The CDR3 has 12 amino acids. Trimming took 4 bases from V and 11 from J, leaving 16 bases between them. The CDR3 reads CSATWGVNLQYF. The CDR3 DNA reads TGCAGTGCTACCTGGGGGGTAAACCTGCAGTATTTT.

This clonotype was detected a few times. The V and J genes are TRBV4-1 and TRBJ2-7; D uncertain. Trimming cost V 1 base and J 6 bases, with 13 bases left between them. Germline loops: CDR1 MGHRA, CDR2 YSYEKL. The CDR3 contains 14 residues. CDR3 in amino acids: CASSQGPISSEQYF. In DNA, the CDR3 is TGCGCCAGCAGCCAAGGCCCAATTAGCTCCGAGCAGTACTTC.

This clonotype occurred many times. V is TRBV7-2 and J is TRBJ2-1; tentative D call: TRBD2 (7 bases). Germline CDR1 reads SGHTA; CDR2 reads FQGNSA. Trimming pared 5 bases from V and 5 bases from J, leaving 22 bases between. The CDR3 extends over 17 amino acids. The CDR3 DNA reads as TGTGCCAGCAGCCCTCAACGGGGGGCAGGTTGGAACAATGAGCAGTTCTTC. Protein product: CASSPQRGAGWNNEQFF.

The sample holds a few counts of this clonotype. The J gene is TRBJ2-1, the V gene TRBV27; 14 nucleotides match TRBD2. Germline values: CDR1 MNHEY, CDR2 SMNVEV (reference sequence). The CDR3 is made up of 18 amino acids. With V trimmed by 6 bases and J by 4 bases, 11 bases remained unmatched. CDR3 in DNA: TGTGCCAGCAGCCCCCTTAAGACTAGCGGGAGGGATTACAATGAGCAGTTCTTC. Its translation: CASSPLKTSGRDYNEQFF.